One sample yielded the 3 T cell receptor beta chains listed below, sequenced in a study of shared clonotypes between healthy human individuals. Here immunoSEQ multiplex PCR was the method, and the copy in TCRdb shows in-frame clones only, minus some. The profile shows hundreds of thousands of clones, around 96% of them singletons. CD45RO-negative, CCR7-selected cells formed the naive CD8 fraction, which excluded terminally differentiated effector memory CD45RA+ cells. Input material: naive CD8+ T cells sorted from blood. Source of these receptors: a woman in her twenties or thirties in good health.

The V call is TRBV5-8, the J call TRBJ1-1; 12 bases agree with TRBD1. The V segment lost 4 bases and the J segment 10 bases; nucleotides outside the gene matches: 8. The CDR3 has 14 residues. Per the germline V gene, CDR1 is SGHTS and CDR2 is YDEGEE. In DNA, the CDR3 is TGTGCCAGCAGCCAGGGACAGGGGGCGTCACCAGCTTTCTTT. It codes for CASSQGQGASPAFF.

This clone was counted a single time. The chain links TRBV11-2 to TRBJ2-1, with TRBD2 matching 13 bases. Germline V gene sequence: CDR1 SGHAT, CDR2 FQNNGV. This CDR3 has 16 residues. Trimming took 5 bases from V and 9 from J; bases not matched to a gene: 10. CDR3 sequence: CASSAWTSGSEGEQFF. CDR3 in DNA: TGTGCCAGCAGCGCCTGGACTAGCGGGAGCGAGGGTGAGCAGTTCTTC.

The V and J genes are TRBV28 and TRBJ2-5; either TRBD1 or TRBD2 may fit D (6 bases each). The closer fit of TRBJ2-7 to the DNA end suggests the J call may be wrong. Germline V CDR1 and CDR2: MDHEN, SYDVKM. The CDR3 length is 15 residues. The CDR3 spells CASSPSLRGGGEQYF. CDR3 DNA: TGTGCCAGCAGTCCCTCACTCCGCGGAGGGGGCGAGCAGTACTTC.